This TCR beta chain was obtained from a study of blood T cell repertoires in COVID-19. On the study more broadly: The study drew acute and convalescent COVID-19 samples from the United States, Italy and Spain. PBMCs, B-cell-depleted T cells, or T cells were the source of the cDNA or gDNA that made up the material.

V lost 5 bases, J lost 0 bases, and 13 bases lay in between. Germline CDR1 SGHVS, CDR2 FQNEAQ. This CDR3 has 16 amino acids. Original analysis: Counts of nucleated cells, estimated from reference gene primer amplification, were obtained. This table comes from immunoSEQ multiplex PCR, and its TCRdb copy is limited to in-frame clones, with some not included. D and trimming come from the DNA, and the V and J calls and clone size come from that table. The sample holds roughly 81,000 clones; around 83% are singletons and the top ten take around two fifths. Sequences were obtained from peripheral blood. The TCR sequence derives from a man aged 80 or over with active or convalescent COVID-19. V and J are TRBV7-8 and TRBJ1-4, with D possibly matching TRBD1 (5 bases). The CDR3 loop is CASSPRRGATNEKLFF. In DNA, the CDR3 is TGTGCCAGCAGCCCACGGCGGGGGGCAACTAATGAAAAACTGTTTTTT.